The clone carrying this TCR beta chain was seen only once. The sample comes from a study of shared T cell receptors in the human thymus. Some clones are missing from TCRdb's copy, which holds only in-frame ones; the method was immunoSEQ multiplex PCR. This table holds hundreds of thousands of clones, approximately 87% found once. The data were also submitted as part of a second study, on human thymus T cells. As that study records: The thymus tissue came from resections taken during corrective heart surgery. Repertoires from thymus and blood appeared to show biased V and J gene usage. There were highly overlapping thymic repertoires among unrelated individuals, as related research reported.

This clonotype was sampled from a boy in the first two years of life with a congenital heart defect. The sequenced sample was thymocytes.

The CDR3: CASSVQGFADTQYF. The CDR3 nucleotides are TGTGCCAGCAGCGTACAGGGATTCGCAGATACGCAGTATTTT. The V and J genes are TRBV9 and TRBJ2-3, with D tentatively TRBD1 (5 bases). Germline CDR1 is SGDLS and CDR2 is YYNGEE. V was trimmed by 1 base and J by 4 bases, leaving 10 bases between them. CDR3 length: 14 amino acids.